This T cell receptor beta chain is from a study of blood T cell repertoires in COVID-19. Looking at the study overall: Acute-phase and convalescent COVID-19 samples originated in the United States, Italy and Spain. Sources were T cells, B-cell-depleted T cells, or PBMCs; the material itself was cDNA or gDNA.

In the study's own analysis: For nucleated cells, counts were estimated from reference gene primer amplification. Assay: immunoSEQ multiplex PCR; the TCRdb copy retains only in-frame clones and omits some. The DNA gave D and trimming, while V, J and clone size come from that table. The sample gives some 99,000 clones, 85% to 90% of which show up once; 10% to 15% is in the top ten. Germline loops: CDR1 MDHEN, CDR2 SYDVKM. Trimming took 8 bases from V and 4 from J; bases not matched to a gene: 15. The CDR3 is 16 residues long. The sequenced sample was peripheral blood. The source is a woman in her sixties in a cohort sampled during active or convalescent COVID-19. The V and J genes are TRBV28 and TRBJ1-2, with TRBD1 matching over 8 bases. The CDR3 spells CASRPQGRGQGYGYTF. For the CDR3, the DNA is TGTGCCAGCCGTCCCCAAGGCAGGGGGCAGGGCTATGGCTACACCTTC.